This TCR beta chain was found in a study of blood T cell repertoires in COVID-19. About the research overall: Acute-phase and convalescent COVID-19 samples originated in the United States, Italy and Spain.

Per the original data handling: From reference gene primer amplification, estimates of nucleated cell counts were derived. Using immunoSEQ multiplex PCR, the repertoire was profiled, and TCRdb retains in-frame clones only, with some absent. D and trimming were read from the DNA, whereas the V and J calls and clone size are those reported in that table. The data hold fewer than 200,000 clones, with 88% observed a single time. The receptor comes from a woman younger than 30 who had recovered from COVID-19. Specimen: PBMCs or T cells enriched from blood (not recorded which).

As DNA, the CDR3 is TGTGCCAGCAGCAGTCGATCCGGGACAGGGGCCTACGAGCAGTACTTC. It is translated as CASSSRSGTGAYEQYF. This chain links TRBV21-1 with TRBJ2-7; the DNA was not compared with TRBD1, the D call given in the table. TRBV21-1 is flagged as a pseudogene. The CDR3 loop spans 16 amino acids.